This paragraph covers one TCR beta chain sequence. The antigen is not known. The V gene lost 0 bases and the J gene lost 5 bases, with 18 bases spanning the gap. CDR3 length equals 17 residues. Germline CDR1 is LGHNA and CDR2 is YSLEER. This specimen belongs to a study of T cells after yellow fever vaccination. Across the study: Any fraction with a low cell number was prepared using SMART-Seq v4 Ultra Low Input. Study-wide findings and caveats: A small share of clonotypes appeared in both CD4 and CD8 compartments.

TCRdb redid the calling of the 5' RACE reads with MiXCR, one entry per CDR3 protein. This table holds about 340,000 distinct CDR3 sequences, roughly 4.3% found once. The V gene is TRBV4-3, the J gene TRBJ2-3; possibly TRBD1 or TRBD2 for D (5 bases each). The receptor's source is a man younger than 35 who received the YFV17D yellow fever vaccine. The sample was PBMCs, taken 5 days after the yellow fever booster vaccination. CDR3 in amino acids: CASSQDMSGQLGDTQYF. The CDR3 DNA sequence: TGCGCCAGCAGCCAAGATATGAGTGGACAACTAGGAGATACGCAGTATTTT.